This entry concerns a single T cell receptor (beta chain). Its antigen is as yet unknown. This specimen belongs to a study of T cell repertoires in cytomegalovirus infection. Study in general: Recently identified HLA-C-restricted CMV epitopes were used, and well-studied HLA-B-restricted CMV epitopes were used as well. Study-level points and caveats: Pooled public TCR beta family frequency picked out CMV carriers with the relevant HLA. CMV-specific HLA-C-restricted TCR beta clonotypes dominated the ex vivo response.

Via MiXCR, TCRdb re-called the reads, giving one row per CDR3 protein. Found here are about 920,000 distinct CDR3 sequences, about a third of them singletons; the top ten hold about an eighth. The CDR3 runs 15 residues. Germline V CDR1 and CDR2: ENHRY, SYGVKD. Trimming left V 4 bases short and J 0 bases short, with 13 bases between. Sequences were derived from cultured CD8+ T cells from PBMCs, sampled from culture after CMV antigen stimulation. This chain connects TRBV10-3 to TRBJ2-7, with D perhaps TRBD2 (6 bases). The sequence derives from a human donor in good health (CMV status not recorded). Some clones in this sample may be carry-over from other donors' samples. The CDR3 region is CAISGRRGSSYEQYV. The CDR3 bases are TGTGCCATCAGTGGGAGACGGGGGAGCTCCTACGAGCAGTACGTC.